This record covers a single T cell receptor beta chain. How the authors handled the data: Reference gene primer amplification gave estimated nucleated cell counts. Sequencing was performed with immunoSEQ multiplex PCR; in TCRdb, only in-frame clones are kept and a portion is missing. V and J calls and clone size are those listed in that table; D and trimming were worked out from the DNA. The table records more than 250,000 clones, approximately 80% of them present only once. The germline V and J ends were trimmed by 2 bases and 3 bases, with 8 bases remaining between them. This CDR3 has 14 residues. Germline-derived CDR1 and CDR2 are LNHDA and SQIVND (reference sequence). The data derive from a study of blood T cell repertoires in COVID-19. As for the study in general: Specimens from acute and convalescent COVID-19 originated in the United States, Italy and Spain. T cells, B-cell-depleted T cells, or PBMCs supplied cDNA or gDNA.

The TCR was taken from a human donor in a cohort sampled during active COVID-19. V gene TRBV19 combines with J gene TRBJ1-5; TRBD1 might be the D (5 bases). The material sequenced was peripheral blood. CDR3 nucleotides: TGTGCCAGTAGTATACAGGGATACAATCAGCCCCAGCATTTT. Protein product: CASSIQGYNQPQHF.